Below are 19 T cell receptor beta chains sequenced from a single sample in a study of response to subunit inactivated influenza vaccine (dated by TCRdb to about 2018). The library was prepared using RT-PCR. The sequencer listed for this sample is Illumina HiSeq 2500. The raw public reads went through TCRdb reprocessing: fastp at Q25, MiXCR clone calling, in-frame beta chains kept. For every CDR3 protein sequence, its rows merge into one entry that carries the most common genes and DNA. This sample is represented by approximately 480,000 distinct CDR3 sequences; about a tenth of them were singletons. Less than 15% of the sample rests with the top ten. The sample's time point label, in plain terms: 45 days after influenza vaccine administration. This material consisted of PBMCs from blood, taken roughly 45 days after vaccination. These receptors were taken from a man between 45 and 60 years old who received an inactivated influenza vaccine. Donor details come from another sample of the same person, matched by shared clones.

Notes on this clonotype: Relative to the germline gene, one junction end is altered; a read error may explain this. The chain employs TRBV20-1 and TRBJ2-3; D remains ambiguous. The germline gives CDR1 DFQATT, CDR2 SNEGSKA (reference sequence). The CDR3 extends over 15 amino acids. The CDR3 DNA reads as TGCAGTGCTAGAGATCCGGCGAAGACTCCGGCCGCCGGCGTATTT. Translating it yields CSARDPAKTPAAGVF.

This clonotype has a handful of counts. The chain has TRBV20-1 and TRBJ2-7; D uncertain. This CDR3 region has 13 residues. With 0 bases removed from V and 1 base from J, the gap between germline ends came to 7 bases. Germline V gene data show CDR1 as DFQATT and CDR2 as SNEGSKA (reference sequence). The CDR3 sequence is CSARELQSYEQYF. The CDR3 DNA reads as TGCAGTGCTAGAGAGTTGCAATCCTACGAGCAGTACTTC.

This clonotype was seen a few times. The chain uses TRBV18 and TRBJ2-1; no firm D call. This CDR3 is built from 14 residues. V shed 1 base and J shed 5 bases, with 9 bases lying between them. CDR1 is KGHSH, CDR2 LQKENI, per germline. The CDR3 region is CASSPRQADNEQFF. The DNA for the CDR3 is TGTGCCAGCTCACCACGGCAGGCCGACAATGAGCAGTTCTTC.

This clonotype turned up a few times. The rearrangement joins TRBV5-6 to TRBJ1-2, with D unclear. Per the germline V gene, CDR1 is SGHDT and CDR2 is YYEEEE. With 2 bases removed from V and 4 bases from J, the gap between germline ends came to 9 bases. The CDR3 loop spans 13 amino acids. The CDR3 region has the DNA TGTGCCAGCAGCTTTTCCCCTGGCTATGGCTACACCTTC. Its protein is CASSFSPGYGYTF.

This clonotype was detected a few times. The chain uses TRBV20-1 and TRBJ2-1, with TRBD2 matching 15 bases. V lost 6 bases to trimming and J lost 4 bases; unmatched junction nucleotides: 4. The V gene's germline CDR1 is DFQATT and CDR2 SNEGSKA (reference sequence). The CDR3 consists of 15 residues. CDR3 loop: CSARGLAGGYNEQFF. The CDR3 DNA is TGCAGTGCCCGCGGACTAGCGGGGGGGTACAATGAGCAGTTCTTC.

This clonotype came up many times. The chain has TRBV5-1 and TRBJ2-3; D gene unclear. CDR1 is SGHRS, CDR2 YFSETQ, per germline. The CDR3 runs 14 residues. The V and J ends lost 0 bases and 11 bases respectively, with 16 bases between them. CDR3 sequence (DNA): TGCGCCAGCAGCTTGGGAAACGCTTTACCGAGGCAGTATTTT. It yields the protein CASSLGNALPRQYF.

This clonotype was seen a handful of times. A read error may produce the germline difference seen at one junction end. The chain links TRBV4-1 to TRBJ2-7; TRBD2 agrees at 9 bases. Germline V gene lookup returns CDR1 MGHRA and CDR2 YSYEKL. CDR3 length: 16 amino acids. CDR3 sequence (DNA): TGCGCCAGCAACCAAGGGACTAGCCTAGTGTACGACGAGCAGTACTTC. It encodes CASNQGTSLVYDEQYF.

This chain joins TRBV5-1 and TRBJ2-3, with TRBD2 as a possible D gene (6 bases). The germline gives CDR1 SGHRS, CDR2 YFSETQ. The CDR3 loop spans 15 amino acids. Trimming removed 0 bases from V and 4 bases from J, with 12 bases in between. The CDR3 is CASSLDPGVPDTQYF. CDR3 nucleotide sequence: TGCGCCAGCAGCTTGGACCCGGGAGTCCCAGATACGCAGTATTTT.

For the CDR3, the DNA is TGCAGCGCTCCGGGAGGGTTAGCGGGGGGATTGTCTAGCACAGATACGCAGTATTTT. This codes for CSAPGGLAGGLSSTDTQYF. This rearrangement joins TRBV29-1 to TRBJ2-3; 10 positions match TRBD2. From germline, CDR1 is SQVTM and CDR2 ANQGSEA. CDR3 length equals 19 residues. V lost 7 bases, J lost 0 bases, and 19 bases stayed unmatched.

The V and J genes are TRBV7-9 and TRBJ2-5; 8 nucleotides align to TRBD1. CDR3 length: 16 residues. V trimming: 3 bases; J trimming: 3 bases; junction bases outside the gene matches: 9. Per the germline V gene, CDR1 is SEHNR and CDR2 is FQNEAQ (reference sequence). In DNA form, the CDR3 reads TGTGCCAGCAGCTTGGGATTCTCGGACAGGGAAGAGACCCAGTACTTC. Its translation: CASSLGFSDREETQYF.

This clonotype has a handful of counts. The CDR3 loop reads CSAGEGSYEQYF. DNA of the CDR3: TGCAGTGCTGGGGAGGGCTCCTACGAGCAGTACTTC. V is TRBV20-1 and J is TRBJ2-7, with TRBD2 identical over 7 bases. V shed 5 bases, J shed 0 bases, and the junction held 1 base outside the gene matches. The germline V gene has CDR1 DFQATT and CDR2 SNEGSKA (reference sequence). The CDR3 sequence is 12 residues long.

This clonotype was detected only a few times. The chain links TRBV7-9 to TRBJ2-1; either TRBD1 or TRBD2 may supply D (5 bases each). V gave up 4 bases and J gave up 6 bases, with 16 bases separating them. This CDR3 comprises 15 residues. The germline V gene has CDR1 SEHNR and CDR2 FQNEAQ (reference sequence). CDR3 coding DNA: TGTGCCAGCAGCTGGCCCCTCCGGGACCTCAATGAGCAGTTCTTC. Protein sequence: CASSWPLRDLNEQFF.

This clonotype was counted a few times. The V gene is TRBV7-2, the J gene TRBJ2-3; the D gene is possibly TRBD1 (6 bases). V lost 1 base, J lost 7 bases, and 12 bases lay in between. This CDR3 is 14 amino acids long. Per germline, CDR1 SGHTA and CDR2 FQGNSA. CDR3 loop: CASSLGQAANTQYF. The DNA of the CDR3 is TGTGCCAGCAGCTTAGGACAGGCCGCCAATACGCAGTATTTT.

This clonotype was counted ten times or more. The chain combines TRBV12-3 or TRBV12-4 with TRBJ2-7; D unresolved. Trimming pared 0 bases from V and 7 bases from J, leaving 4 bases between. There are 11 residues in the CDR3. CDR3 in DNA: TGTGCCAGCAGTTTAGCGCAAGAGCAGTACTTC. Residues: CASSLAQEQYF.

The chain recombines TRBV4-3 with TRBJ2-7; no clear D. V was shortened by 0 bases and J by 0 bases, with 6 bases between the two germline ends. The CDR3 sequence is 14 residues long. Germline loops: CDR1 LGHNA, CDR2 YSLEER. CDR3 nucleotide sequence: TGCGCCAGCAGCCAAGACCCCAGCTCCTACGAGCAGTACTTC. Translated: CASSQDPSSYEQYF.

This clonotype was recorded a few times. The V and J genes are TRBV6-5 and TRBJ1-1, with D maybe TRBD1 (5 bases). CDR3 length: 15 residues. V was cut by 0 bases and J by 3 bases, with 11 bases left in between. Germline CDR1 is MNHEY and CDR2 is SVGAGI. The CDR3 is CASSYSGGAYTEAFF. CDR3 DNA sequence: TGTGCCAGCAGTTACTCGGGAGGGGCGTACACTGAAGCTTTCTTT.

This clonotype was observed a handful of times. The chain carries TRBV12-3 or TRBV12-4 and TRBJ1-2, with D unclear. Between the trimmed V and J ends, which lost 3 bases and 4 bases, there was a span of 9 bases. The CDR3 totals 13 residues. The DNA for the CDR3 is TGTGCCAGCAGTTTTGGGGTTAGCTATGGCTACACCTTC. It codes for CASSFGVSYGYTF.

This clonotype was observed many times. J is TRBJ1-4 and V is TRBV5-1; D is unresolved. With 3 bases removed from V and 5 bases from J, the gap between germline ends came to 11 bases. There are 14 residues in the CDR3. Germline CDR1 SGHRS, CDR2 YFSETQ. Written as DNA, the CDR3 is TGCGCCAGCAGCTCCACCGGGAGCAATGAAAAACTGTTTTTT. Its translation: CASSSTGSNEKLFF.

This clonotype was observed at least ten times. J is TRBJ2-3 and V is TRBV7-2; D remains unclear. The CDR3 totals 13 residues. V was shortened by 3 bases and J by 5 bases, with 9 bases between the two germline ends. Germline V lookup: CDR1 SGHTA, CDR2 FQGNSA. In nucleotides, the CDR3 is TGTGCCAGCAGCTTCTTCGGGCGAGATACGCAGTATTTT. This codes for CASSFFGRDTQYF.